This TCR beta chain is from a study of T cells in Graves' hyperthyroidism and ophthalmopathy. Study-wide results and limits: Most thyroid clonotypes that were expanded above 0.001 also turned up in blood. Model output signaled ophthalmopathy a median 6.5 months ahead of onset.

RNA transcripts gave rise to amplified TCR beta CDR3 regions. In the first-round RT-PCR of the TCR CDR3, the HTBI primer set was used. TCRdb reanalysed the multiplex PCR reads using MiXCR and keeps one entry per CDR3 protein. The data hold about 500,000 distinct CDR3 sequences, with roughly an eighth observed a single time. This clonotype has at least ten counts. Its antigen is unknown. Uncontrolled infection, other autoimmune disease, pregnancy or lactation disqualified patients from enrolment. The PBMCs studied were ones that came from roughly 11 ml fresh peripheral blood. This TCR came from a young woman with Graves' hyperthyroidism. Sample: blood.

The CDR3 spells CASSFKPGRYNEQFF. In DNA, the CDR3 is TGTGCCAGCAGCTTCAAGCCTGGACGCTACAATGAGCAGTTCTTC. The rearrangement uses TRBV13 and TRBJ2-1; unclear D gene. Looked up from germline, CDR1 is PRHDT and CDR2 is FYEKMQ (reference sequence). This CDR3 contains 15 residues. Trimming removed 3 bases at V and 3 bases at J, with 12 bases between.